This T cell receptor (beta chain) was recovered during a study of shared clonotypes between healthy human individuals. Study-wide points: A handful of donors had around 5% of their naive CD4 clonotypes in common. Generally, estimated richness proved larger in naive subsets than it did in memory subsets.

In regard to this clone: Its specificity is not known.

Profiled with immunoSEQ multiplex PCR; TCRdb holds only in-frame clones, not every one. The table records roughly 1,100,000 clones, around 76% of them present only once. Into CD45RA+ naive and CD45RA-negative memory subsets, the CD4+ cells were split. The sequencing sample was made of memory CD4+ T cells sorted from blood. Sample subset: CD45RA-negative fraction. This TCR was recovered from a man aged 18 to 35 in good health.

The CDR3 region is CASSSLLGQNQPQHF. For the CDR3, the DNA is TGTGCCAGCAGCTCCCTTTTGGGTCAGAATCAGCCCCAGCATTTT. The chain has TRBV28 and TRBJ1-5; D gene unclear. The CDR3 is 15 amino acids. Germline lookup yields CDR1 MDHEN and CDR2 SYDVKM. V lost 6 bases and J 4 bases, leaving 16 bases between the germline ends.